The sequence of this T cell receptor (beta chain) was determined in a study of T cell responses to AZD1222 COVID-19 vaccine. Findings of the study overall: Repertoires in all cases were sampled only once the peak T cell response had passed. Among spike-specific TCRs, nearly half reportedly target unmutated variant regions. Possibly, clonal diversity was underestimated; donors were largely white British and included more females. The CD4 TCRs associated with vaccination extended across spike and predominated at 160-218 and 743-854.

As for this clone: Its target is unknown.

Sequencing was performed with immunoSEQ multiplex PCR; in TCRdb, only in-frame clones are kept and a portion is missing. Of about 110,000 clones in the sample, nearly 90% are singletons; the top ten hold under 3.5%. Trimming took 7 bases from V and 1 from J, leaving 10 bases between them. Per the germline V gene, CDR1 is SGHTA and CDR2 is FQGNSA. This CDR3 has 13 residues. This sequence joins TRBV7-2 and TRBJ1-1; no reliable D call. Specimen: peripheral blood, collected on day 0 of AZD1222 vaccination. The clonotype comes from an adult in good health. In DNA form, the CDR3 reads TGTGCCAGCACCCTAGCGGGGAACACTGAAGCTTTCTTT. The encoded protein is CASTLAGNTEAFF.